These T cell receptor beta chains were read from a single sample in a study of T cell repertoires in cytomegalovirus infection. TCRdb analysed the reads with MiXCR anew, one entry per CDR3 protein. The sample has hundreds of thousands of distinct CDR3 sequences; roughly 23% are singletons. What was sequenced was CD8+ T cells from PBMCs. All receptors come from a human donor in good health (CMV status not recorded). Some clones in this sample may be carry-over from other donors' samples. The CDR3 runs from the conserved cysteine through the conserved F or W. Fields, in order: V gene, D gene, J gene, clone size, CDR3 DNA, CDR3 protein. A D gene is named only where the DNA matches it firmly. Size is omitted from some rows. Given values are once, few, many or a class for expanded clones.

TRBV19,.,TRBJ1-5,.,TGTGCCACTGCCACCGGGACTAGGAGCAATCAGCCCCAGCATTTT,CATATGTRSNQPQHF
TRBV20-1,.,TRBJ2-1,.,TGCAGTGCTAGGCAGGGAAACTACAATGAGCAGTTCTTC,CSARQGNYNEQFF
TRBV12-3/TRBV12-4,.,TRBJ1-2,many,TGTGCCAGCAGCCCCATGATTAACTATGGCTACACCTTC,CASSPMINYGYTF
TRBV9,.,TRBJ2-3,many,TGTGCCAGCTCTGGGATCACAGATACGCAGTATTTT,CASSGITDTQYF
TRBV11-2,.,TRBJ2-1,.,TGTGCCAGCAGCTTAAGTCGAGTCAATGAGCAGTTCTTC,CASSLSRVNEQFF
TRBV6-5,TRBD2,TRBJ2-5,few,TGTGCCAGCAGTTACCTTAGCGGGGTCCTTGAGGAGACCCAGTACTTC,CASSYLSGVLEETQYF
TRBV27,.,TRBJ2-1,few,TGTGCCAGCAGGGACGGGGGCAGTACATACAATGAGCAGTTCTTC,CASRDGGSTYNEQFF
TRBV11-1,.,TRBJ2-1,.,TGTGCCAGCAGCTTAGCCAGGAGTCGCGGGACCACGCGCAACAATGAGCAGTTCTTC,CASSLARSRGTTRNNEQFF
TRBV2,.,TRBJ2-7,.,TGTGCCAGCAGTGAAGGGGAAGCAGGCGGCTACGAGCAGTACTTC,CASSEGEAGGYEQYF
TRBV19,TRBD1,TRBJ1-1,few,TGTGCCAGTAGTATATGGGGACAGGAGAACACTGAAGCTTTCTTT,CASSIWGQENTEAFF
TRBV28,.,TRBJ1-4,few,TGTGCCAGCAGTTTAGAGGGGGCTAATGAAAAACTGTTTTTT,CASSLEGANEKLFF
TRBV7-2,TRBD1,TRBJ2-5,many,TGTGCCAGCAGCCGACTGGACAGGGATCAAGAGACCCAGTACTTC,CASSRLDRDQETQYF
TRBV28,.,TRBJ2-1,.,TGTGCCAGCAGTCCCGAGACAGTCTACAATGAGCAGTTCTTC,CASSPETVYNEQFF
TRBV6-1,.,TRBJ2-1,many,TGTGCCATCCCTGCCCGGGACCGCTCCTACAATGAGCAGTTCTTC,CAIPARDRSYNEQFF
TRBV7-2,TRBD1,TRBJ2-1,many,TGTGCCAGCAGCTTATACCCCCCAACAGGGGGCTCCTACAATGAGCAGTTCTTC,CASSLYPPTGGSYNEQFF
TRBV2,.,TRBJ1-5,many,TGTGCCAGCAGGGAGCATAGCAATCAGCCCCAGCATTTT,CASREHSNQPQHF
TRBV28,TRBD2,TRBJ2-1,.,TGTGCCAGCAGTCCCTTGGGACTAGCGGGGGGGCTTAGGTACAATGAGCAGTTCTTC,CASSPLGLAGGLRYNEQFF
TRBV29-1,TRBD1,TRBJ2-7,.,TGCAGCGTGGGGGACAGCAGCTCCTACGAGCAGTACTTC,CSVGDSSSYEQYF
TRBV4-2,.,TRBJ1-4,.,TGTGCCAGCAGCCAAGGCCAGGCGCCCCTTAATGAAAAACTGTTTTTT,CASSQGQAPLNEKLFF
TRBV4-1,.,TRBJ2-3,.,TGCGCCAGCAGCCAAGGGGCAGGAGAACTTAGCACAGATACGCAGTATTTT,CASSQGAGELSTDTQYF
TRBV19,TRBD2,TRBJ2-1,few,TGTGCCAGTAGTATGGACGGGACTAGCGTCTACAATGAGCAGTTCTTC,CASSMDGTSVYNEQFF
TRBV10-3,.,TRBJ2-5,few,TGTGCCATCAGTGAGTCAGCGGTAGAGACCCAGTACTTC,CAISESAVETQYF
TRBV15,TRBD1,TRBJ1-1,once,TGTGCCACCGTGCCTCGGGACAGGGGCTGGGCTACGGCTTTCTTT,CATVPRDRGWATAFF
TRBV28,.,TRBJ2-2,few,TGTGCCAGCAGTTTTCGGGGGAACACCGGGGAGCTGTTTTTT,CASSFRGNTGELFF
TRBV11-1,TRBD1,TRBJ1-1,few,TGTGCCAGCAGCTGGGACAGGGTGGGAGTCACTGAAGCTTTCTTT,CASSWDRVGVTEAFF
TRBV6-2/TRBV6-3,.,TRBJ2-3,many,TGTGCCAGCAGTTACTTTCGGGGGACCACAGATACGCAGTATTTT,CASSYFRGTTDTQYF
TRBV5-1,TRBD1,TRBJ1-2,.,TGCGCCAGCAGCCACGGACAGGGAGGCTATGGCTACACCTTC,CASSHGQGGYGYTF
TRBV28,TRBD2,TRBJ2-1,many,TGTGCCAGCAGTTTCGAGGCGGGAGCCGGTTACAATGAGCAGTTCTTC,CASSFEAGAGYNEQFF
TRBV6-2/TRBV6-3,.,TRBJ2-1,.,TGTGCCAGCAGTTATCGTAGAGAATTCAATGAGCAGTTCTTC,CASSYRREFNEQFF
TRBV4-1,.,TRBJ1-3,.,TGCGCCAGCAGCCCCTCGAGAGGCTCTGGAAACACCATATATTTT,CASSPSRGSGNTIYF
TRBV29-1,TRBD1,TRBJ2-5,many,TGCAGCGTTGAAGATCAACGGGGAGGACAGGGACAAGAGACCCAGTACTTC,CSVEDQRGGQGQETQYF
TRBV28,.,TRBJ2-3,.,TGTGCCAGCAGTTTATTAACCCTCCGCCCAGATACGCAGTATTTT,CASSLLTLRPDTQYF
TRBV7-6,.,TRBJ2-2,many,TGTGCCAGCAGCTTTGGGAACACCGGGGAGCTGTTTTTT,CASSFGNTGELFF
TRBV28,TRBD2,TRBJ2-7,many,TGTGCCAGCAGTTCCCTCCGGACTAGCGGGCGAGACTACGAGCAGTACTTC,CASSSLRTSGRDYEQYF
TRBV5-6,.,TRBJ2-3,.,TGTGCCAGCAGCTTGGACGATACGCAGTATTTT,CASSLDDTQYF
TRBV29-1,.,TRBJ2-4,.,TGCAGCGCCGTTGGGGGGACCAAAAACATTCAGTACTTC,CSAVGGTKNIQYF
TRBV7-6,.,TRBJ2-5,.,TGTGCCAGCAGCTTCGGCCCCGGGGGGACCCAGTACTTC,CASSFGPGGTQYF
TRBV12-3/TRBV12-4,TRBD1,TRBJ2-2,many,TGTGCCAGCAGTTCCCAGGGGGACCGCGACACCGGGGAGCTGTTTTTT,CASSSQGDRDTGELFF
TRBV29-1,TRBD1,TRBJ2-1,few,TGCAGCGTTGCGGGACAGGGGGCCCACAATGAGCAGTTCTTC,CSVAGQGAHNEQFF
TRBV10-2,TRBD1,TRBJ1-1,.,TGCGCCAGCAGTGAGTACGACAGGGGAGGGAACACTGAAGCTTTCTTT,CASSEYDRGGNTEAFF
TRBV7-2,.,TRBJ2-3,many,TGTGCCAGCAGCTTAAAATCAGGTTTCACAGATACGCAGTATTTT,CASSLKSGFTDTQYF
TRBV25-1,.,TRBJ1-1,.,TGTGCCAGCAGTGAGGACAGTCTGAACACTGAAGCTTTCTTT,CASSEDSLNTEAFF
TRBV7-4,.,TRBJ1-2,.,TGTGCCAGCAGCCCCGAGACAGATAACTATGGCTACACCTTC,CASSPETDNYGYTF